This note documents a single T cell receptor beta chain sequence. This sample stems from a study of blood T cell repertoires in COVID-19. Measured with immunoSEQ multiplex PCR; TCRdb has only the in-frame clones, and not every one. Among over 200,000 clones listed, roughly 90% were seen once. Sequenced material: peripheral blood. The receptor's source is a human donor in a cohort sampled during active COVID-19.

The CDR3 loop is CASSVARSGRSDTQYF. The CDR3 DNA reads TGTGCCAGCAGCGTAGCCAGAAGCGGGAGGTCGGATACGCAGTATTTT. The chain employs TRBV9 and TRBJ2-3, with 9 positions matching TRBD2. The CDR3 length is 16 residues. Germline CDR1 is SGDLS and CDR2 is YYNGEE. V lost 0 bases, J lost 6 bases, and 8 bases stayed unmatched.